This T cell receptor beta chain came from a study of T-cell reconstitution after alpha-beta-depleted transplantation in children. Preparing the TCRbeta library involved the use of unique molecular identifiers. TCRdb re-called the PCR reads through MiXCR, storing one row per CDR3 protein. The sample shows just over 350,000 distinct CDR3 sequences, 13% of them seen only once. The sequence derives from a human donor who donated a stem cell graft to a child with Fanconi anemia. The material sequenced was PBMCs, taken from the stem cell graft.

CDR3 in DNA: TGCAGTGCTAGAGCCGAAGGGCTTATTCGGTCACCCCTCCACTTT. Protein sequence: CSARAEGLIRSPLHF. This chain joins TRBV20-1 and TRBJ1-6; unclear D gene. Germline lookup yields CDR1 DFQATT and CDR2 SNEGSKA (reference sequence). The CDR3 loop spans 15 amino acids. V dropped 1 base and J dropped 10 bases, with 17 bases sitting between them.